This T cell receptor (beta chain) was sequenced for a study of blood T cell repertoires in COVID-19. Study-level background: COVID-19 samples from acute and convalescent phases originated in the United States, Italy and Spain. T cells, B-cell-depleted T cells, or PBMCs provided the cDNA or gDNA that served as material.

Authors' data handling: Estimation of nucleated cell counts relied on the amplification of reference gene primers. Sequencing used immunoSEQ multiplex PCR; TCRdb keeps in-frame clones, though not all of them. V and J calls and clone size follow that table, whereas D and trimming were derived from the DNA. This table holds over 120,000 clones, around 90% found once. V lost 2 bases and J lost 2, with 7 bases in between. CDR3 length: 13 amino acids. CDR1 is SGHDT and CDR2 is YYEEEE in the germline V gene. The clonotype was recovered from a man aged 65-85 years with acute or convalescent COVID-19. The sample comprised peripheral blood. The chain joins TRBV5-6 to TRBJ1-2; no reliable D call. The CDR3 is CASSFGQNYGYTF. CDR3 bases: TGTGCCAGCAGCTTTGGTCAGAACTATGGCTACACCTTC.